These 27 T cell receptor beta chains share one sample of origin, sequenced in a study of blood T cell repertoires in COVID-19. Sequenced by immunoSEQ multiplex PCR; TCRdb stores in-frame clones only, minus some. The table has approximately 70,000 clones, 90% seen once. Material for sequencing was peripheral blood. These receptors all come from a human donor in a cohort sampled during active COVID-19.

The V gene is TRBV7-8, the J gene TRBJ2-3, with D possibly matching TRBD1 (5 bases). Trimming left V 0 bases short and J 5 bases short, with 12 bases between. The germline gives CDR1 SGHVS, CDR2 FQNEAQ. This CDR3 spans 15 amino acids. CDR3 loop: CASSLAVQGGDTQYF. The CDR3, as DNA: TGTGCCAGCAGCTTAGCTGTCCAGGGTGGAGATACGCAGTATTTT.

The chain is built from TRBV5-6 and TRBJ2-7, with 7 bases matching TRBD2. V dropped 0 bases and J dropped 7; count of bases not matched to a gene: 10. The CDR3 is 15 amino acids. Germline loops: CDR1 SGHDT, CDR2 YYEEEE. The CDR3 protein is CASSLVTLAEGEQYF. The CDR3 DNA sequence: TGTGCCAGCAGCTTGGTTACCCTAGCGGAGGGGGAGCAGTACTTC. Using reference TRBV5-6 and TRBJ2-7 for the parts outside the CDR3, the full variable domain is DAGVTQSPTHLIKTRGQQVTLRCSPKSGHDTVSWYQQALGQGPQFIFQYYEEEERQRGNFPDRFSGHQFPNYSSELNVNALLLGDSALYLCASSLVTLAEGEQYFGPGTRLTVT.

The chain links TRBV27 to TRBJ2-7; 7 nucleotides align to TRBD2. Germline V gene data show CDR1 as MNHEY and CDR2 as SMNVEV (reference sequence). Trimming took 6 bases from V and 5 from J; bases not matched to a gene: 13. The CDR3 is made up of 15 amino acids. Here the CDR3 DNA reads TGTGCCAGCAGCGGAGCGGGAACCACCGGGAACGAGCAGTACTTC. Translating gives CASSGAGTTGNEQYF.

The chain combines TRBV18 with TRBJ2-3; TRBD2 matches at 13 bases. Germline V CDR1 and CDR2: KGHSH, LQKENI. Unmatched junction bases numbered 3, after V lost 5 bases and J lost 4 bases. This CDR3 comprises 15 residues. CDR3 nucleotides: TGTGCCAGCTCAAAGACTAGCGGGGGGCCAGATACGCAGTATTTT. It specifies CASSKTSGGPDTQYF.

The chain recombines TRBV5-1 with TRBJ2-7; 10 bases map to TRBD2. Trimming removed 2 bases from V and 3 bases from J; junction bases left unmatched: 2. Germline lookup yields CDR1 SGHRS and CDR2 YFSETQ. CDR3 size: 14 residues. CDR3 amino acids: CASSLGTSDYEQYF. CDR3 DNA: TGCGCCAGCAGCTTAGGGACTAGCGACTACGAGCAGTACTTC.

This chain uses TRBV18 with TRBJ2-5; 13 bases align to TRBD2. Germline lookup yields CDR1 KGHSH and CDR2 LQKENI. There are 15 residues in the CDR3. J was trimmed by 3 bases and V by 3 bases; bases with no gene match: 1. The CDR3 sequence: CASSPGLAGEETQYF. Here the CDR3 DNA reads TGTGCCAGCTCACCCGGACTAGCGGGGGAAGAGACCCAGTACTTC.

The CDR3 here is CATSRDPSPEQQFF. The CDR3 DNA is TGTGCCACCAGCAGAGATCCTAGCCCTGAGCAACAGTTCTTC. The V and J genes are TRBV15 and TRBJ2-1, with D possibly matching TRBD2 (5 bases). V was shortened by 0 bases and J by 13 bases, with 16 bases between the two germline ends. Germline V gives CDR1 LNHNV, CDR2 YYDKDF (reference sequence). This CDR3 comprises 14 residues.

The sample holds a few counts of this clone. The gene calls are TRBV30 and TRBJ1-3; no clear D. Germline CDR1 GTSNPN, CDR2 SVGIG (reference sequence). The CDR3 is made up of 14 amino acids. The V and J ends lost 3 bases and 2 bases respectively, with 11 bases between them. CDR3 DNA: TGTGCCTGGAGAGCGGGAGGGACTGGAAACACCATATATTTT. It codes for CAWRAGGTGNTIYF.

A few counts support this clone. The V gene is TRBV5-4, the J gene TRBJ2-7, with TRBD2 identical over 15 bases. With 4 bases clipped from V and 4 bases from J, the junction kept 6 bases outside the gene matches. The CDR3 is made up of 16 amino acids. The germline V gene has CDR1 SGHNT and CDR2 YYREEE (reference sequence). The CDR3 DNA follows: TGTGCCAGCAGCCGGACTAGCGGGGGGGCCAGGTACGAGCAGTACTTC. This sequence encodes CASSRTSGGARYEQYF.

This clone was seen a handful of times. This rearrangement joins TRBV4-1 to TRBJ1-6; 9 positions match TRBD1. The ends lost 0 bases at V and 10 bases at J; junction bases unmatched: 7. This CDR3 has 16 residues. Germline assignment: CDR1 MGHRA and CDR2 YSYEKL. As DNA, the CDR3 is TGCGCCAGCAGCCAAGATTCGGGACAGGGATTATCACCCCTCCACTTT. It codes for CASSQDSGQGLSPLHF.

The chain recombines TRBV6-6 with TRBJ2-2, with a possible D match to TRBD2 (6 bases). CDR3 length: 15 residues. Germline values: CDR1 MNHNY, CDR2 SVGAGI (reference sequence). The V end was cut by 10 bases, the J end by 6 bases, with 21 bases between. The CDR3 is CATLDGSGYAGELFF. CDR3 bases: TGTGCCACCCTGGACGGCAGCGGGTACGCCGGGGAGCTGTTTTTT.

The rearrangement uses TRBV11-2 and TRBJ2-1, with D perhaps TRBD2 (7 bases). V gave up 5 bases and J gave up 0 bases, with 11 bases separating them. The CDR3 has 15 amino acids. Germline CDR1 is SGHAT and CDR2 is FQNNGV. CDR3 coding DNA: TGTGCCAGCAGCAGGGGGGGGGACTCCTACAATGAGCAGTTCTTC. As protein: CASSRGGDSYNEQFF.

This clone was counted a single time. The genes are TRBV5-1 and TRBJ2-2; maybe TRBD2 (5 bases). The CDR3 covers 15 residues. Germline V gives CDR1 SGHRS, CDR2 YFSETQ. The ends were cut back, 5 bases at V and 1 base at J, with 12 bases in the middle. Here the CDR3 DNA reads TGCGCCAGCAGAAGCGGAAAACTGAACACCGGGGAGCTGTTTTTT. This codes for CASRSGKLNTGELFF.

This clone has more than one count but fewer than ten. The CDR3 loop reads CSVPSGTDRYGYTF. The CDR3 DNA is TGCAGCGTTCCCTCCGGGACAGATCGCTATGGCTACACCTTC. V is TRBV29-1 and J is TRBJ1-2, with TRBD1 matching 7 bases. The CDR3 totals 14 residues. From germline, CDR1 is SQVTM and CDR2 ANQGSEA. The junction had 10 bases not matched to a gene; V was cut back by 5 bases and J by 4 bases.

This clone appeared a few times. The chain has TRBV2 and TRBJ2-5; the match to TRBD2 covers 9 bases. The germline gives CDR1 SNHLY, CDR2 FYNNEI. The CDR3 contains 16 residues. V lost 4 bases, J lost 0 bases, and 6 bases stayed unmatched. The DNA of the CDR3 is TGTGCCAGCAGTGCACTAGCGGGTGCCTACCAAGAGACCCAGTACTTC. Its protein product is CASSALAGAYQETQYF.

This clone was recorded once. The chain combines TRBV5-1 with TRBJ2-7, with 8 positions matching TRBD2. There are 16 residues in the CDR3. Germline V gene data show CDR1 as SGHRS and CDR2 as YFSETQ. After removal of 0 bases from V and 3 bases from J, the junction contained 8 bases not matched to a gene. The CDR3 reads CASSLDPTGGYYEQYF. The CDR3 nucleotides read TGCGCCAGCAGCTTGGACCCCACGGGAGGGTACTACGAGCAGTACTTC.

V gene TRBV30 combines with J gene TRBJ2-3; D might be TRBD2 (7 bases). This CDR3 is built from 12 residues. V dropped 5 bases and J dropped 6 bases, with 12 bases sitting between them. Germline lookup yields CDR1 GTSNPN and CDR2 SVGIG (reference sequence). CDR3 bases: TGTGCCTGGGGGGGGGCAACGGATACGCAGTATTTT. As protein: CAWGGATDTQYF.

This clone has just a few counts. The chain joins TRBV19 to TRBJ1-2, with a weak D call TRBD1 (5 bases). Germline V gene lookup returns CDR1 LNHDA and CDR2 SQIVND (reference sequence). Trimming removed 5 bases from V and 6 bases from J, with 10 bases in between. CDR3 length equals 12 residues. CDR3 sequence: CASSRQGDGYTF. CDR3 in DNA: TGTGCCAGTAGTCGGCAGGGCGATGGCTACACCTTC. The full variable domain, completed using reference TRBV19 and TRBJ1-2, is DGGITQSPKYLFRKEGQNVTLSCEQNLNHDAMYWYRQDPGQGLRLIYYSQIVNDFQKGDIAEGYSVSREKKESFPLTVTSAQKNPTAFYLCASSRQGDGYTFGSGTRLTVV.

This chain joins TRBV18 and TRBJ1-4; 7 bases agree with TRBD1. V shed 5 bases and J 5 bases; nucleotides not matched to a gene: 8. The germline V gene has CDR1 KGHSH and CDR2 LQKENI. This CDR3 is built from 15 residues. CDR3 sequence: CASSFETGWNEKLFF. The CDR3 coding sequence is TGTGCCAGCTCATTCGAGACAGGGTGGAATGAAAAACTGTTTTTT.

The V call is TRBV6-5, the J call TRBJ1-2; 8 nucleotides match TRBD1. CDR1 and CDR2 from the germline V gene are MNHEY and SVGAGI. The V gene end was trimmed by 2 bases and the J gene end by 4 bases; junction bases not matched to a gene: 3. The CDR3 sequence is 14 residues long. This CDR3 reads CASSYGQGGYGYTF. The DNA of the CDR3 is TGTGCCAGCAGTTACGGACAGGGAGGCTATGGCTACACCTTC.

This clone was found once. The chain links TRBV7-2 to TRBJ2-4; no reliable D call. Germline CDR1 SGHTA, CDR2 FQGNSA. V was pared by 1 base and J by 0 bases, with 16 bases between. The CDR3 covers 18 residues. The CDR3 nucleotides read TGTGCCAGCAGCTTAGTCCGACCGGGTCAACTAGCCAAAAACATTCAGTACTTC. Translating gives CASSLVRPGQLAKNIQYF.

The CDR3 here is CASSQGAASGNTIYF. The CDR3, as DNA: TGTGCCAGCAGCCAGGGAGCGGCCTCTGGAAACACCATATATTTT. The chain recombines TRBV3-1 (or the pseudogene TRBV3-2) with TRBJ1-3; no firm D call. V shed 3 bases and J shed 0 bases, with 9 bases lying between them. The germline gives CDR1 LGHDT, CDR2 YNNKEL (reference sequence). The CDR3 length is 15 residues.

The V and J genes are TRBV14 and TRBJ1-5, with unresolved D. In germline, CDR1 is SGHDN, CDR2 FVKESK. The V end lost 0 bases, the J end lost 0 bases, and 12 bases lay between the germline ends. The CDR3 runs 17 residues. CDR3 nucleotide sequence: TGTGCCAGCAGCCAAGACCGCGAGGAGGGTAGCAATCAGCCCCAGCATTTT. Amino acid sequence: CASSQDREEGSNQPQHF. The whole variable domain, filled in from reference TRBV14 and TRBJ1-5, reads EAGVTQFPSHSVIEKGQTVTLRCDPISGHDNLYWYRRVMGKEIKFLLHFVKESKQDESGMPNNRFLAERTGGTYSTLKVQPAELEDSGVYFCASSQDREEGSNQPQHFGDGTRLSIL.

The chain joins TRBV4-2 to TRBJ2-7; D is unresolved. The CDR3 is made up of 16 amino acids. From germline, CDR1 is LGHNA and CDR2 YNFKEQ. V lost 3 bases and J 0 bases, leaving 15 bases between the germline ends. This chain's CDR3 is CASSQEQSSNSYEQYF. The CDR3 DNA reads as TGTGCCAGCAGCCAGGAACAGAGCTCCAACTCCTACGAGCAGTACTTC.

This clone was seen only a few times. The V gene is TRBV9, the J gene TRBJ1-2; 7 positions agree with TRBD1. The CDR3 consists of 15 residues. The junction had 9 bases not matched to a gene; V was cut back by 3 bases and J by 4 bases. The V gene's germline CDR1 is SGDLS and CDR2 YYNGEE. CDR3 residues: CASSDGQERIYGYTF. CDR3 sequence (DNA): TGTGCCAGCAGCGATGGACAGGAAAGGATCTATGGCTACACCTTC.

The CDR3 DNA is TGTGCCAGCAGCCTATTAGCGGGAGGGGAGTACGAGCAGTACTTC. Its translation: CASSLLAGGEYEQYF. The chain is built from TRBV7-9 and TRBJ2-7; 11 bases match TRBD2. Germline loops: CDR1 SEHNR, CDR2 FQNEAQ (reference sequence). The CDR3 is made up of 15 amino acids. J gave up 4 bases and V 5 bases, and 7 bases lay outside the gene matches.

V usage is TRBV19 and J usage is TRBJ2-3; 12 positions match TRBD2. CDR1 is LNHDA, CDR2 SQIVND, per germline (reference sequence). The CDR3 extends over 15 amino acids. The ends lost 1 base at V and 6 bases at J; junction bases unmatched: 2. The chain's CDR3 is CASSIGTSGTDTQYF. The CDR3 bases are TGTGCCAGTAGTATAGGGACTAGCGGGACGGATACGCAGTATTTT.